This TCR beta chain was identified in a study of cytomegalovirus exposure and HLA in healthy donors. Overall study findings and caveats: Researchers reported that a few CMV-associated chains were confirmed in vitro as CMV antigen-specific.

Primers: 60 Vbeta forward and 13 Jbeta reverse. Libraries were prepared by immunoSEQ multiplex PCR; TCRdb keeps only in-frame clonotypes and omits some of them. The sample includes 55,000 to 80,000 clones, approximately 71% of them seen just once. A remark on this clone: The target antigen is unknown.

The CDR3 totals 17 residues. V lost 0 bases, J lost 6 bases, and 11 bases stayed unmatched. CDR1 ENHRY and CDR2 SYGVKD come from the germline V gene. The J gene is TRBJ2-1, the V gene TRBV10-3; 7 nucleotides align to TRBD2. The receptor was derived from a man between 60 and 75 years old in good health and CMV-seropositive. The sequenced material came from PBMCs. CDR3 DNA: TGTGCCATCAGTGAGTCCAGCGGGGTGAAGCGGGTCAATGAGCAGTTCTTC. This translates into CAISESSGVKRVNEQFF.